Sequencing of this T cell receptor beta chain was carried out in a study of graft-versus-host responses after intestinal transplantation. Whole-study context: Multivisceral, liver-intestinal, or isolated intestinal transplants were performed in recipients. Every recipient underwent anti-thymocyte globulin induction, then tacrolimus and steroids for roughly three years.

TCRdb keeps only in-frame clones here, not all; method: immunoSEQ multiplex PCR. The sample includes some 120,000 clones, roughly nine tenths of them seen just once. Remarks on this clone: What it binds is not known.

CDR3 length equals 14 residues. Germline V gene data show CDR1 as MNHNS and CDR2 as SASEGT. Between the trimmed V and J ends, which lost 6 bases and 0 bases, there was a span of 12 bases. Study observations and caveats: Investigators detected GvH clones in recipient marrow, with some emerging earlier in ileum or blood. Graft-versus-host to host-versus-graft clonal ratios in allografts were high in patients with graft-donor T cell macrochimerism.

This receptor was identified in a human donor who received an intestinal transplant. The rearrangement joins TRBV6-1 to TRBJ2-7, with TRBD1 as a possible D gene (5 bases). The starting material was unstimulated CD4+ T cells sorted from spleen or lymph node cells, obtained before intestinal transplant. The chain's CDR3 is CASRADISSYEQYF. The CDR3 DNA reads as TGTGCCAGCAGGGCGGACATTAGCTCCTACGAGCAGTACTTC.